The next 3 T cell receptor beta chains were all read from a single sample in a study of early T cells in non-severe SARS-CoV-2 infection. One entry per CDR3 protein results from TCRdb running MiXCR on the 5' RACE reads. Here the sample spans 38,000 or so distinct CDR3 sequences, over 3.5% being singletons. Sequenced input: whole blood. These receptors all stem from an adult who was a healthcare worker with PCR-confirmed SARS-CoV-2 infection or an uninfected control (not recorded which).

This clonotype has at least ten counts. This sequence joins TRBV20-1 and TRBJ2-2; TRBD1 is a possible D gene (5 bases). Germline CDR1 and CDR2: DFQATT and SNEGSKA (reference sequence). The CDR3 covers 15 residues. Trimming shortened V by 0 bases and J by 1 base, and 9 bases separated the two germline ends. CDR3 sequence reads: CSARDFDRNTGELFF. The DNA for the CDR3 is TGCAGTGCTAGAGACTTCGACAGGAACACCGGGGAGCTGTTTTTT.

Many counts were recorded for this clonotype. The chain links TRBV7-9 to TRBJ1-2; D call uncertain. The CDR3 is 13 residues long. Trimming stripped 3 bases from V and 7 bases from J, with 12 bases between. Looked up from germline, CDR1 is SEHNR and CDR2 is FQNEAQ (reference sequence). CDR3 sequence (DNA): TGTGCCAGCAGCTTTCCATTAGAGGGTGGCTACACCTTC. Protein product: CASSFPLEGGYTF.

This clonotype was detected many times. CDR3 protein: CAWRGDAGVAFF. The CDR3 nucleotides read TGTGCCTGGAGGGGGGACGCAGGGGTAGCTTTCTTT. The J gene is TRBJ1-1, the V gene TRBV30; a possible D gene is TRBD1 (6 bases). In germline, CDR1 is GTSNPN, CDR2 SVGIG (reference sequence). V gave up 3 bases and J gave up 10 bases, with 15 bases separating them. This CDR3 region has 12 residues.